A selection of T cell receptor beta chains follows, all from one sample in a study of blood T cell repertoires in COVID-19. The repertoire was sequenced with immunoSEQ multiplex PCR; TCRdb's copy has only in-frame clones and lacks some. The data contain around 250,000 clones, over 80% of them singletons. Sequencing input: PBMCs or T cells enriched from blood (not recorded which). These receptors all come from a human donor in a cohort exposed to, infected with or recovered from COVID-19 (not recorded which). The donor label of this sample is uncertain. CDR3s include the opening cysteine and the closing phenylalanine or tryptophan. Each record gives: V gene, J gene, CDR3 protein.

V: TRBV6-6
J: TRBJ2-6
CDR3: CASSPPYSRRTGPMAGANVLTF

V: TRBV9
J: TRBJ1-2
CDR3: CASSVEGSAGGRVRGYTF

V: TRBV29-1
J: TRBJ1-2
CDR3: CSARMADGYTF

V: TRBV9
J: TRBJ2-1
CDR3: CASSVAGGPYNEQFF

V: TRBV19
J: TRBJ1-4
CDR3: CASSIQGTTNEKLFF

V: TRBV7-2
J: TRBJ2-4
CDR3: CASSLDGQGAAVAKNIQYF

V: TRBV18
J: TRBJ2-1
CDR3: CASLLQVSNEQFF

V: TRBV6-5
J: TRBJ2-6
CDR3: CATGRGLGANVLTF

V: TRBV6-5
J: TRBJ1-6
CDR3: CASSPGTNSPLHF

V: TRBV27
J: TRBJ1-5
CDR3: CASSPGGAGQPQHF

V: TRBV9
J: TRBJ2-3
CDR3: CASSVGTGTDTQYF

V: TRBV9
J: TRBJ1-2
CDR3: CASSVGTGGGGWGYTF

V: TRBV12-5
J: TRBJ1-6
CDR3: CASGLGDRGNSPLHF

V: TRBV25-1
J: TRBJ1-2
CDR3: CASSEGATNYGYTF

V: TRBV5-1
J: TRBJ2-2
CDR3: CASSHRWPSGNTGELFF

V: TRBV30
J: TRBJ2-2
CDR3: CAWGRGHTYGGELFF

V: TRBV11-1
J: TRBJ1-2
CDR3: CASSLGDTHYGYTF

V: TRBV30
J: TRBJ2-2
CDR3: CAWSVLGIGELFF

V: TRBV11-2
J: TRBJ2-7
CDR3: CASSLYLGGTGEQYF

V: TRBV7-9
J: TRBJ2-3
CDR3: CASSLASGGYTDTQYF

V: TRBV28
J: TRBJ1-1
CDR3: CASSLTGTSNEAFF

V: TRBV2
J: TRBJ2-5
CDR3: CASSQLAGSQETQYF

V: TRBV15
J: TRBJ1-4
CDR3: CATSRDGSEKLFF

V: TRBV24-1
J: TRBJ1-2
CDR3: CATFAAEAGYTF

V: TRBV19
J: TRBJ1-5
CDR3: CASSFLQAGQPQHF

V: TRBV6-5
J: TRBJ1-2
CDR3: CASSFTGIGYGYTF

V: TRBV7-8
J: TRBJ2-5
CDR3: CASSLLSGGVSQETQYF

V: TRBV5-8
J: TRBJ2-1
CDR3: CASRVFYNEQFF

V: TRBV28
J: TRBJ2-3
CDR3: CASGDRGTDTQYF

V: TRBV5-8
J: TRBJ1-2
CDR3: CASSPTGVSGYTF

V: TRBV5-1
J: TRBJ2-5
CDR3: CASSLISGVSETQYF

V: TRBV11-2
J: TRBJ2-7
CDR3: CASSPRRQHEQYF

V: TRBV6-1
J: TRBJ2-3
CDR3: CASSEAPFNTDTQYF

V: TRBV19
J: TRBJ1-3
CDR3: CASTLDRTGNTIYF

V: TRBV19
J: TRBJ2-2
CDR3: CASRVRQGAGTGELFF

V: TRBV11-2
J: TRBJ2-6
CDR3: CASSLIRGGTGANVLTF

V: TRBV5-1
J: TRBJ2-3
CDR3: CASSFGTATDTQYF

V: TRBV3-1/TRBV3-2
J: TRBJ2-3
CDR3: CASTTQTGLVDTSTDTQYF

V: TRBV4-2
J: TRBJ2-1
CDR3: CASSQGLSGRRNEQFF

V: TRBV25-1
J: TRBJ2-7
CDR3: CASSRMEQGSGEYF

V: TRBV27
J: TRBJ2-1
CDR3: CASRSLAAGEYNEQFF

V: TRBV24-1
J: TRBJ2-5
CDR3: CATSDLGSSGGAGETQYF

V: TRBV10-3
J: TRBJ2-7
CDR3: CAISEIAGFPYEQYF

V: TRBV15
J: TRBJ1-4
CDR3: CATSRGTARDEKLFF

V: TRBV18
J: TRBJ1-4
CDR3: CASSPVGVDEKLFF

V: TRBV30
J: TRBJ1-1
CDR3: CAWSRRLVGTEAFF

V: TRBV21-1
J: TRBJ1-2
CDR3: CAIANNGYTF